The 3 T cell receptor beta chains given below trace back to one sample, sequenced in a study of blood T cells in healthy people across ages. The second PCR ran roughly 6 to 12 cycles with a sample-barcoded 5' primer and J-beta primers. From the 5' RACE reads, TCRdb called clonotypes with MiXCR, one entry per CDR3 protein. Among over a million distinct CDR3 sequences listed, roughly 24% were seen once. These data were also filed under a second study, of T cells of mothers and their children.

The source material was blood. These receptors were collected from a girl under 10 years old in good health.

The CDR3 region is CSAGKNTEAFF. CDR3 DNA sequence: TGCAGTGCTGGGAAGAACACTGAAGCTTTCTTT. The rearrangement links TRBV20-1 to TRBJ1-1; the D is unclear. This CDR3 contains 11 residues. Germline V gene sequence: CDR1 DFQATT, CDR2 SNEGSKA (reference sequence). The germline V and J ends were trimmed by 5 bases and 1 base, with 5 bases remaining between them.

The V call is TRBV21-1, the J call TRBJ2-5; TRBD1, the table's D call, was not compared with the DNA. The J call may not be correct, given that the DNA end is closer to TRBJ2-7. TRBV21-1 is a known pseudogene. This CDR3 contains 16 residues. Written as DNA, the CDR3 is TGTGCCAGCAGCAAATTAACGGCAGGGGTCTCCTACGAGCAGTACTTC. Translating it yields CASSKLTAGVSYEQYF.

The chain joins TRBV27 to TRBJ2-1; TRBD1 agrees at 9 bases. Trimming took 6 bases from V and 4 from J; bases not matched to a gene: 7. In germline, CDR1 is MNHEY, CDR2 SMNVEV (reference sequence). This CDR3 has 15 residues. The CDR3 protein is CASRLTGGPYNEQFF. CDR3 DNA sequence: TGTGCCAGCAGACTTACAGGGGGCCCATACAATGAGCAGTTCTTC.